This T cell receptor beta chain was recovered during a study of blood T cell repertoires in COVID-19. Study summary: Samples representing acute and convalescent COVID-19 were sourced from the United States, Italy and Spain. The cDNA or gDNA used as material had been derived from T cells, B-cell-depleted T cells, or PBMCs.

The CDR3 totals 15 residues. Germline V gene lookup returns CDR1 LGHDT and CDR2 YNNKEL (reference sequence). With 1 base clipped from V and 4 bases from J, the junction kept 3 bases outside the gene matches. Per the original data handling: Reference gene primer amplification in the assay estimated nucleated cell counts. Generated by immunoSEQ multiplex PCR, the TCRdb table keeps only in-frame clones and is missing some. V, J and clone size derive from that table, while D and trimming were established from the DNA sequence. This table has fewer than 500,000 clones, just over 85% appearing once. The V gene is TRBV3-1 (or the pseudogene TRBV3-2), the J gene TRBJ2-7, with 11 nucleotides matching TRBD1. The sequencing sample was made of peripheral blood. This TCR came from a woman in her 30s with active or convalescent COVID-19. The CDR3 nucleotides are TGTGCCAGCAGCCAAGGGGGGACAGGGGGATACGAGCAGTACTTC. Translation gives CASSQGGTGGYEQYF.